The rows below give T cell receptor beta chains drawn from one sample of a study of shared clonotypes between healthy human individuals. The method was immunoSEQ multiplex PCR; TCRdb's version includes in-frame clones alone and lacks a portion of them. The sample records approximately 2.1 million clones, 93% being singletons. The sample comprised naive CD4+ T cells from PBMCs. These receptors were taken from a young man in good health. Some clones in this sample may be carry-over from other donors' samples. Each CDR3 is given with its conserved first and last residue. The D gene is left open where the match is weak. Clone size appears in some rows only: once, few, many, or a class for an expanded clone.

D,J,size,V,CDR3,DNA
.,TRBJ1-3,.,TRBV9,CASSSTGGGGNTIYF,TGTGCCAGCAGCTCGACGGGGGGAGGTGGAAACACCATATATTTT
.,TRBJ2-1,.,TRBV10-1,CASGQSAGSEQFF,TGCGCCAGCGGCCAATCCGCCGGCAGTGAGCAGTTCTTC
.,TRBJ1-2,.,TRBV5-1,CASSLTTGRYGYTF,TGCGCCAGCAGCCTGACTACAGGGCGCTATGGCTACACCTTC
.,TRBJ1-1,once,TRBV27,CASSPAGKGNTEAFF,TGTGCCAGCAGTCCCGCCGGGAAGGGAAACACTGAAGCTTTCTTT
TRBD2,TRBJ2-1,.,TRBV10-3,CAISEGTSGLYNEQFF,TGTGCCATCAGTGAGGGGACTAGCGGGCTATACAATGAGCAGTTCTTC
.,TRBJ2-2,.,TRBV5-1,CASTRQVDITGELFF,TGCGCCAGCACCCGACAGGTGGACATAACCGGGGAGCTGTTTTTT
.,TRBJ2-5,.,TRBV27,CASRLRITETQYF,TGTGCCAGCAGGCTAAGGATTACAGAGACCCAGTACTTC
TRBD1,TRBJ1-2,.,TRBV28,CAIDRVASGGDGYTF,TGTGCCATCGACAGGGTGGCGAGCGGTGGGGATGGCTACACCTTC
TRBD2,TRBJ2-7,once,TRBV18,CASSPGTSGRYEQYF,TGTGCCAGCTCACCAGGAACTAGCGGGAGGTACGAGCAGTACTTC
.,TRBJ2-3,.,TRBV9,CASSLNRQEGDTQYF,TGTGCCAGCAGCCTAAACCGACAGGAGGGAGATACGCAGTATTTT